This entry concerns a single TCR beta chain. Antigen unknown. These data originate in a study of shared clonotypes between healthy human individuals. Study-wide results and limits: For naive CD4 cells, approximately 5% of clonotypes were shared across several donors.

The protocol was immunoSEQ multiplex PCR, while the TCRdb copy is restricted to in-frame clones and leaves out a portion. Counted here are some 2.1 million clones, 85% to 95% occurring once; the ten biggest clones make up 0.1% to 0.15%. Germline lookup yields CDR1 ENHRY and CDR2 SYGVKD. V lost 4 bases, J lost 4 bases, and 1 base stayed unmatched. This CDR3 has 13 residues. The V call is TRBV10-3, the J call TRBJ2-5; 9 bases are shared with TRBD2. The source is a man aged 18 to 29 in good health. The sample taken for sequencing was naive CD4+ T cells sorted from blood. Subset described: CD45RA+ positively selected. CDR3 nucleotide sequence: TGTGCCATCAGTGGGACTAGCGCAGAGACCCAGTACTTC. The encoded protein is CAISGTSAETQYF.